The T cell receptor beta chain under discussion was sequenced for a study of T cells in Graves' hyperthyroidism and ophthalmopathy. Study-wide results and limits: Before onset, ophthalmopathy was predicted by the model a median around 6 months earlier.

TCR beta CDR3 region amplification was performed from RNA transcripts. Initially, a first-round RT-PCR of the TCR CDR3 employed the HTBI primer set. From the multiplex PCR reads, TCRdb called clonotypes with MiXCR, one entry per CDR3 protein. The table shows 200,000 to 250,000 distinct CDR3 sequences, with approximately 20% occurring only once. This clonotype was counted many times. What it binds is not known. After removal of 2 bases from V and 4 bases from J, the junction contained 13 bases not matched to a gene. Germline V gene sequence: CDR1 MNHEY, CDR2 SVGAGI. This CDR3 contains 17 residues. The sequence came from a man aged 40-50 years with Graves' hyperthyroidism. This rearrangement joins TRBV6-5 to TRBJ1-2, with 7 bases aligning to TRBD1. The sequencing input was blood. The CDR3 nucleotides are TGTGCCAGCAGTTACCTCGACAGGGACACGGTAACCTATGGCTACACCTTC. It specifies CASSYLDRDTVTYGYTF.